One and the same sample provided the 23 T cell receptor beta chains below, sequenced in a study of shared clonotypes between healthy human individuals. Profiling relied on immunoSEQ multiplex PCR, and the TCRdb table lists in-frame clones only, not all of them. Of about 1.9 million clones in the sample, roughly 95% were seen once. The naive CD8 subset, CD45RO-negative cells positively selected for CCR7, excluded terminally differentiated effector memory CD45RA+ cells. Material: naive CD8+ T cells from PBMCs. The receptors shown here come from a young man in good health. Some clones in this sample may be carry-over from other donors' samples.

V gene TRBV29-1 combines with J gene TRBJ2-7; D uncertain. The CDR3 covers 12 residues. V dropped 7 bases and J dropped 0 bases, with 10 bases sitting between them. Looked up from germline, CDR1 is SQVTM and CDR2 is ANQGSEA. The DNA for the CDR3 is TGCAGCGCTACGTCCAGCTCCTACGAGCAGTACTTC. This encodes CSATSSSYEQYF.

This rearrangement joins TRBV7-3 to TRBJ2-1, with D possibly called TRBD1 or TRBD2 (5 bases each). CDR3 size: 16 residues. CDR1 and CDR2 from the germline V gene are SGHTA and FQGTGA. Trimming took 4 bases from V and 5 from J, leaving 18 bases between them. The CDR3 nucleotides read TGTGCCAGCAGCTCCAGCCGGGACGGTAGGGACAATGAGCAGTTCTTC. Its translation: CASSSSRDGRDNEQFF. Based on the CDR3 plus reference TRBV7-3 and TRBJ2-1, the full variable domain is GAGVSQTPSNKVTEKGKYVELRCDPISGHTALYWYRQSLGQGPEFLIYFQGTGAADDSGLPNDRFFAVRPEGSVSTLKIQRTERGDSAVYLCASSSSRDGRDNEQFFGPGTRLTVL.

The V gene is TRBV18, the J gene TRBJ1-2; D might be TRBD1 (5 bases). Germline V gene lookup returns CDR1 KGHSH and CDR2 LQKENI. Trimming shortened V by 0 bases and J by 4 bases, and 12 bases separated the two germline ends. The CDR3 is 15 amino acids. The CDR3 DNA reads as TGTGCCAGCTCACCACCGGGACTGGGGGTCTATGGCTACACCTTC. This encodes CASSPPGLGVYGYTF. Drawing the rest from reference TRBV18 and TRBJ1-2, the complete variable domain is NAGVMQNPRHLVRRRGQEARLRCSPMKGHSHVYWYRQLPEEGLKFMVYLQKENIIDESGMPKERFSAEFPKEGPSILRIQQVVRGDSAAYFCASSPPGLGVYGYTFGSGTRLTVV.

The V gene is TRBV29-1, the J gene TRBJ2-2; possibly TRBD2 for D (6 bases). Germline lookup yields CDR1 SQVTM and CDR2 ANQGSEA. The CDR3 has 15 residues. V was clipped by 4 bases and J by 1 base, with 13 bases between them. The CDR3 here is CSVAGTPGNTGELFF. The CDR3 DNA reads as TGCAGCGTTGCTGGGACTCCGGGGAACACCGGGGAGCTGTTTTTT.

The V gene is TRBV5-1, the J gene TRBJ2-1; D call uncertain. CDR1 SGHRS and CDR2 YFSETQ come from the germline V gene. V was cut by 4 bases and J by 5 bases, with 7 bases left in between. This CDR3 has 12 amino acids. The CDR3 region has the DNA TGCGCCAGCAGCCTTTACGACAATGAGCAGTTCTTC. Its translation: CASSLYDNEQFF.

The chain employs TRBV6-5 and TRBJ2-5, with a possible D match to TRBD1 (5 bases). The CDR3 has 13 amino acids. Trimming took 2 bases from V and 4 from J, leaving 8 bases between them. Germline V gene data show CDR1 as MNHEY and CDR2 as SVGAGI. CDR3 sequence (DNA): TGTGCCAGCAGTTACAGGCAGGGAGAGACCCAGTACTTC. Translated: CASSYRQGETQYF.

This chain connects TRBV7-9 to TRBJ1-2; D unresolved. With 8 bases removed from V and 7 bases from J, the gap between germline ends came to 11 bases. This CDR3 comprises 11 residues. Germline CDR1 is SEHNR and CDR2 is FQNEAQ (reference sequence). CDR3 in DNA: TGTGCCAGCTGGCTGGGCGGTGGCTACACCTTC. This sequence encodes CASWLGGGYTF.

The chain joins TRBV7-9 to TRBJ2-1; TRBD2 agrees at 11 bases. V lost 2 bases and J lost 5; bases outside the gene matches: 2. Germline CDR1 reads SEHNR; CDR2 reads FQNEAQ (reference sequence). CDR3 length: 15 residues. The CDR3 nucleotides are TGTGCCAGCAGCTTACTACTAGCGGGGGACAATGAGCAGTTCTTC. It encodes CASSLLLAGDNEQFF.

The V call is TRBV28, the J call TRBJ2-5; D gene uncertain. CDR3 size: 14 residues. The V end was cut by 2 bases, the J end by 5 bases, with 12 bases between. CDR1 and CDR2 (germline): MDHEN, SYDVKM. This CDR3 reads CASSLPHLGETQYF. Here the CDR3 DNA reads TGTGCCAGCAGTTTACCGCACCTGGGTGAGACCCAGTACTTC.

The V gene is TRBV18, the J gene TRBJ2-1; 8 bases line up with TRBD2. Losses at the gene ends were 3 bases for V and 3 bases for J; bases not matched to a gene: 10. Germline assignment: CDR1 KGHSH and CDR2 LQKENI. The CDR3 runs to 17 residues. In DNA, the CDR3 is TGTGCCAGCTCACCGGACCCGGGGCTAGCGGGCTACAATGAGCAGTTCTTC. It is translated as CASSPDPGLAGYNEQFF.

The chain couples TRBV19 to TRBJ1-1; 7 positions agree with TRBD1. Germline CDR1 and CDR2: LNHDA and SQIVND (reference sequence). This CDR3 comprises 12 residues. The J segment lost 6 bases and the V segment lost 7 bases, leaving 5 bases of the junction unmatched. The CDR3 here is CASTQGSAEAFF. The CDR3 bases are TGTGCCAGTACACAGGGGTCAGCTGAAGCTTTCTTT.

The chain carries TRBV2 and TRBJ2-1, with TRBD1 matching 10 bases. Germline V gives CDR1 SNHLY, CDR2 FYNNEI. The J segment lost 6 bases and the V segment lost 6 bases, leaving 11 bases of the junction unmatched. The CDR3 is 16 residues long. CDR3 protein: CASRLLGQGPGNEQFF. The CDR3 nucleotides read TGTGCCAGCAGACTACTGGGACAGGGGCCGGGCAATGAGCAGTTCTTC.

Turning to this clone: Within the sample, other DNA sequences also encode this same CDR3. CDR3 sequence reads: CASSLLFPSNQPQHF. The DNA of the CDR3 is TGTGCCAGCAGTTTATTGTTCCCTAGCAATCAGCCCCAGCATTTT. The J gene is TRBJ1-5, the V gene TRBV27; D remains unclear. The V end lost 1 base, the J end lost 0 bases, and 7 bases lay between the germline ends. CDR1 and CDR2 (germline): MNHEY, SMNVEV (reference sequence). The CDR3 loop spans 15 amino acids.

V is TRBV28 and J is TRBJ2-1, with TRBD1 as a possible D gene (5 bases). The CDR3 has 14 amino acids. From germline, CDR1 is MDHEN and CDR2 SYDVKM. Deletions cut 10 bases from V and 2 bases from J, with 15 bases between. This chain's CDR3 is CATARTPAYNEQFF. Written as DNA, the CDR3 is TGTGCCACCGCCCGGACACCCGCCTACAATGAGCAGTTCTTC. The complete variable domain, with remaining parts taken from reference TRBV28 and TRBJ2-1, reads DVKVTQSSRYLVKRTGEKVFLECVQDMDHENMFWYRQDPGLGLRLIYFSYDVKMKEKGDIPEGYSVSREKKERFSLILESASTNQTSMYLCATARTPAYNEQFFGPGTRLTVL.

The chain carries TRBV2 and TRBJ2-5, with D possibly TRBD2 on 6 matching bases. Trimming cost V 2 bases and J 1 base, with 8 bases left between them. The CDR3 length is 14 residues. Germline V gene data show CDR1 as SNHLY and CDR2 as FYNNEI. DNA for the CDR3: TGTGCCAGCAGTGAACGGGACTCCCAAGAGACCCAGTACTTC. Encoded protein: CASSERDSQETQYF.

Points on this clone: The same CDR3 is also encoded by other DNA sequences in this sample. The chain carries TRBV19 and TRBJ1-5; TRBD1 is a possible D gene (6 bases). Germline CDR1 and CDR2: LNHDA and SQIVND (reference sequence). V lost 3 bases and J lost 4, with 10 bases in between. CDR3 length: 14 amino acids. CDR3 residues: CASSIRDTNQPQHF. The CDR3 DNA follows: TGTGCCAGTAGTATCCGGGACACAAATCAGCCCCAGCATTTT.

The chain has TRBV28 and TRBJ2-7; 7 nucleotides match TRBD1. The length of the CDR3 is 14 residues. Trimming at V came to 6 bases and at J to 3 bases, leaving 8 bases not matched to a gene. From germline, CDR1 is MDHEN and CDR2 SYDVKM. The CDR3 nucleotides read TGTGCCAGCAGCCTCACAGGGGATCTCTACGAGCAGTACTTC. Residues: CASSLTGDLYEQYF. The full variable domain, with the rest looked up from reference TRBV28 and TRBJ2-7, is DVKVTQSSRYLVKRTGEKVFLECVQDMDHENMFWYRQDPGLGLRLIYFSYDVKMKEKGDIPEGYSVSREKKERFSLILESASTNQTSMYLCASSLTGDLYEQYFGPGTRLTVT.

The CDR3 loop reads CATSNEGTDSYEQYF. The DNA of the CDR3 is TGTGCCACCAGCAACGAAGGGACGGACTCCTACGAGCAGTACTTC. The chain employs TRBV15 and TRBJ2-7, with D possibly called TRBD1 or TRBD2 (5 bases each). V gave up 4 bases and J gave up 0 bases, with 13 bases separating them. The V gene's germline CDR1 is LNHNV and CDR2 YYDKDF (reference sequence). The CDR3 extends over 15 amino acids.

This clone was detected once. The CDR3 region has the DNA TGCGCCAGCAGCTTGGTTAGCGGGAGACCCACAGATACGCAGTATTTT. It translates to CASSLVSGRPTDTQYF. The chain links TRBV5-1 to TRBJ2-3; TRBD2 aligns across 9 bases. Trimming took 0 bases from V and 2 from J; bases not matched to a gene: 4. This CDR3 region has 16 residues. CDR1 SGHRS and CDR2 YFSETQ come from the germline V gene.

The chain is built from TRBV4-1 and TRBJ2-3, with D unresolved. Germline lookup yields CDR1 MGHRA and CDR2 YSYEKL. This CDR3 contains 15 residues. Trimming left V 3 bases short and J 4 bases short, with 14 bases between. Here the CDR3 DNA reads TGCGCCAGCAGCCAGAGTTCCTCCCTCTCAGATACGCAGTATTTT. Protein: CASSQSSSLSDTQYF.

V and J are TRBV27 and TRBJ2-7; 11 nucleotides align to TRBD2. This CDR3 is 16 amino acids long. The ends lost 5 bases at V and 0 bases at J; junction bases unmatched: 6. Germline CDR1 MNHEY, CDR2 SMNVEV (reference sequence). The CDR3, as DNA: TGTGCCAGCAGTGGACTAGCGGGTCTACTCTCCTACGAGCAGTACTTC. This sequence encodes CASSGLAGLLSYEQYF.

The V gene is TRBV27, the J gene TRBJ2-1; 9 bases fit TRBD1. This CDR3 has 14 residues. The junction had 7 bases not matched to a gene; V was cut back by 5 bases and J by 8 bases. Germline V CDR1 and CDR2: MNHEY, SMNVEV (reference sequence). For the CDR3, the DNA is TGTGCCAGCAGTCCGGGACAGGGAGGGCATGAGCAGTTCTTC. Translated: CASSPGQGGHEQFF.

In this sample, this clone turned up once. The chain uses TRBV4-3 and TRBJ2-2; 8 nucleotides agree with TRBD2. CDR3 size: 15 residues. Germline trimming cut 5 bases from V and 4 bases from J; bases unmatched to any gene: 6. The germline V gene has CDR1 LGHNA and CDR2 YSLEER. The DNA of the CDR3 is TGCGCCAGCAGCGCACTAGCGGAGGGCACCGGGGAGCTGTTTTTT. This codes for CASSALAEGTGELFF.